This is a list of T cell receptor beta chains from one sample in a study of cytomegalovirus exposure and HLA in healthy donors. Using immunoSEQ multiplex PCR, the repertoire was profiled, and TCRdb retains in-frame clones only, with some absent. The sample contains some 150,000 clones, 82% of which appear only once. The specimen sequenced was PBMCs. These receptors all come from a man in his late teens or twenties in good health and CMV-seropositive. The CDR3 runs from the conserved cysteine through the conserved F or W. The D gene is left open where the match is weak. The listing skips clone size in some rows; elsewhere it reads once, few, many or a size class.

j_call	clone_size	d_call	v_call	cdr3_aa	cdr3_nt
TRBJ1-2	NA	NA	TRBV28	CASSHRKGGYGYTF	TGTGCCAGCAGCCACCGGAAGGGAGGCTATGGCTACACCTTC
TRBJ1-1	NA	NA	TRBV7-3	CASSYGGPGANAFF	TGTGCCAGCAGCTACGGGGGGCCAGGGGCTAATGCTTTCTTT
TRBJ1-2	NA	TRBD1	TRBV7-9	CASSLGAGGVYGYTF	TGTGCCAGCAGCTTAGGGGCAGGGGGCGTCTATGGCTACACCTTC
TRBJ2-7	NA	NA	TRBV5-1	CASSLAEGFSYEQYF	TGCGCCAGCAGCTTGGCCGAGGGTTTCTCCTACGAGCAGTACTTC
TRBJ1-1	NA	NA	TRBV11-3	CASSRSGDTEAFF	TGTGCCAGCAGTAGATCTGGAGACACTGAAGCTTTCTTT
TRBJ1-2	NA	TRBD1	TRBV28	CASSSGYRTGGSGYGYTF	TGTGCCAGCAGCTCTGGGTATCGAACAGGGGGCTCAGGGTATGGCTACACCTTC
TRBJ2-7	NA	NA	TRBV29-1	CSVRNPTISTYEQYF	TGCAGCGTCCGCAATCCTACTATTTCTACCTACGAGCAGTACTTC
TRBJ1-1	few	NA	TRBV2	CASRTGGTEAFF	TGTGCCAGCCGGACCGGGGGCACTGAAGCTTTCTTT
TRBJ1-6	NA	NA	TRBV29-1	CSVEDGENNSPLHF	TGCAGCGTTGAAGACGGAGAAAATAATTCACCCCTCCACTTT
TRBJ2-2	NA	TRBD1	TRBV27	CASTSLGQGNGELFF	TGTGCCAGCACCTCATTGGGACAGGGGAACGGGGAGCTGTTTTTT
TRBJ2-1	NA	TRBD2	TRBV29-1	CSVGGSGRAEGQFF	TGCAGCGTTGGGGGTAGCGGGAGGGCCGAAGGGCAGTTCTTC
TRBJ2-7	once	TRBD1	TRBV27	CASSLSWDRAYEQYF	TGTGCCAGCAGTTTATCGTGGGACAGAGCCTACGAGCAGTACTTC
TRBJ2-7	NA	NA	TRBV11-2	CASSLRVNPYEQYF	TGTGCCAGCAGCTTACGGGTTAACCCCTACGAGCAGTACTTC
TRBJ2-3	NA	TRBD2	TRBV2	CASSTGTSGSQTLGTQYF	TGTGCCAGCAGTACGGGGACTAGCGGGAGTCAAACACTGGGTACGCAGTATTTT
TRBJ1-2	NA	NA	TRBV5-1	CASSLDRYGYTF	TGCGCCAGCAGCTTGGACAGATATGGCTACACCTTC
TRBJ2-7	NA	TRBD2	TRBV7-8	CASSLAGTSPYEQYF	TGTGCCAGCAGCTTAGCCGGGACTAGCCCCTACGAGCAGTACTTC
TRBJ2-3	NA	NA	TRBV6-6	CASSYSTRTPTDTQYF	TGTGCCAGCAGTTACTCGACACGGACACCCACAGATACGCAGTATTTT
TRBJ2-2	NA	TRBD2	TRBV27	CASSLAGGPYTGELFF	TGTGCCAGCAGCCTCGCGGGAGGGCCGTACACCGGGGAGCTGTTTTTT